This T cell receptor (beta chain) was documented in a study of blood T cells in healthy people across ages. With a J-beta primer mix and a sample-barcoded 5' primer, a second PCR ran about 7 to 12 cycles. One entry per CDR3 protein, called by TCRdb with MiXCR from the 5' RACE reads. Of 800,000 to 1,000,000 distinct CDR3 sequences listed, around 48% are singletons. The CDR3 runs to 15 residues. The germline V gene encodes CDR1 MNHEY and CDR2 SVGEGT. Turning to this clonotype: A much larger clone sits a single nucleotide away, making a read error possible.

The TCR originated in a man between 25 and 39 years old in good health. Sequencing was carried out using blood. The chain recombines TRBV6-2 or TRBV6-3 with TRBJ2-1; D is undetermined. The CDR3 here is CASSYDGGSHNEQFF. The CDR3 DNA is TGTGCCAGCAGTTACGATGGCGGCTCCCACAATGAGCAGTTCTTC.